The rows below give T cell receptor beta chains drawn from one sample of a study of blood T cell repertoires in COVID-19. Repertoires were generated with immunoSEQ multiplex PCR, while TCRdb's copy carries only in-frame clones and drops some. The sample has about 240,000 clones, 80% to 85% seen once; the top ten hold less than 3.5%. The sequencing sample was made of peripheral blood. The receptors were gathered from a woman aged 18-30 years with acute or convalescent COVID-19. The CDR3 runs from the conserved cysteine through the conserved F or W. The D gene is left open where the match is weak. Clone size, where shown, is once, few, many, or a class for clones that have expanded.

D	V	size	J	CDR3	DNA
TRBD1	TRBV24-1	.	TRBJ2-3	CATGTGTGPASFVTQYF	TGTGCCACCGGGACCGGGACAGGGCCCGCTAGCTTCGTTACGCAGTATTTT
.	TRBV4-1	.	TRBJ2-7	CASSQDSYPHYEQYF	TGCGCCAGCAGCCAAGATTCCTACCCCCACTACGAGCAGTACTTC
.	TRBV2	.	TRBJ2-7	CASSEGPRTGAYEQYF	TGTGCCAGCAGTGAAGGTCCTCGGACGGGGGCCTACGAGCAGTACTTC
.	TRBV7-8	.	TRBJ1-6	CASSLGAIQRQNSPLHF	TGTGCCAGCAGCTTGGGGGCGATTCAGAGACAAAATTCACCCCTCCACTTT
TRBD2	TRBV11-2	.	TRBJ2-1	CASSLLSGSSYEQFF	TGTGCCAGCAGCTTACTTAGCGGGAGTAGCTATGAGCAGTTCTTC
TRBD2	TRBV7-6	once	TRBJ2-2	CASSLWTSGANTGELFF	TGTGCCAGCAGCCTATGGACTAGCGGCGCGAACACCGGGGAGCTGTTTTTT
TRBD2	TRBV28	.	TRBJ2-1	CASREFSGSYYEQFF	TGTGCCAGCAGGGAATTTAGCGGGAGCTACTATGAGCAGTTCTTC
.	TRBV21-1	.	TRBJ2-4	CASSISGAAKNIQYF	TGTGCCAGCAGCATTAGCGGCGCAGCCAAAAACATTCAGTACTTC
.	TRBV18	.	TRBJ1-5	CASSPGESNQPQHF	TGTGCCAGCTCACCGGGAGAGAGCAATCAGCCCCAGCATTTT
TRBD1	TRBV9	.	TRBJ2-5	CASSVGTGFETQYF	TGTGCCAGCAGCGTCGGGACAGGGTTTGAGACCCAGTACTTC
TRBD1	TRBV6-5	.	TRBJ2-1	CASSSGQGGLNEQFF	TGTGCCAGCAGTTCCGGACAGGGGGGACTCAATGAGCAGTTCTTC
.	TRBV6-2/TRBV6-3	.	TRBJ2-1	CASSFIDYSYNEQFF	TGTGCCAGCAGTTTCATAGACTACTCCTACAATGAGCAGTTCTTC
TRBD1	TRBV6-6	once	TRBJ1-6	CASSYVGQGNSPLHF	TGTGCCAGCAGTTACGTGGGACAGGGAAATTCACCCCTCCACTTT
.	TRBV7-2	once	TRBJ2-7	CASSLEARGEQYF	TGTGCCAGCAGCTTAGAGGCCCGGGGCGAGCAGTACTTC
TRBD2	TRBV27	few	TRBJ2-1	CASSPTSGTYNEQFF	TGTGCCAGCAGTCCCACTAGCGGGACCTACAATGAGCAGTTCTTC
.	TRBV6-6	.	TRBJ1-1	CASSHKLQGSNTEAFF	TGTGCCAGCAGTCACAAGCTACAGGGCAGTAACACTGAAGCTTTCTTT
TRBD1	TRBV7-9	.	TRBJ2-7	CASTTTGVGVKAYEQYF	TGTGCCAGCACTACTACAGGGGTGGGAGTGAAAGCCTACGAGCAGTACTTC
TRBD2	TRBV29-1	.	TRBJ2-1	CSVEDPGGRRYEQFF	TGCAGCGTTGAAGATCCGGGCGGGAGGCGGTATGAGCAGTTCTTC
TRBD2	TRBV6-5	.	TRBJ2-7	CASSYGTSGTYEQYF	TGTGCCAGCAGTTACGGGACTAGCGGGACCTACGAGCAGTACTTC
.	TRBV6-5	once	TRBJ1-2	CASSYSIAGTYGYTF	TGTGCCAGCAGTTACTCGATTGCGGGGACCTATGGCTACACCTTC
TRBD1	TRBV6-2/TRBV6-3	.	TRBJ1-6	CASSYPATGEGSPLHF	TGTGCCAGCAGTTACCCCGCGACAGGGGAAGGTTCACCCCTCCACTTT
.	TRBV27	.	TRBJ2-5	CASTPSAGQETQYF	TGTGCCAGCACCCCCTCGGCGGGACAAGAGACCCAGTACTTC
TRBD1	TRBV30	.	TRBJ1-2	CAWSGDRGIHGYTF	TGTGCCTGGAGCGGAGACAGGGGAATACATGGCTACACCTTC
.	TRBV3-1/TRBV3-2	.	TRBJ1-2	CASSQIQGGYGYTF	TGTGCCAGCAGCCAAATACAGGGTGGCTATGGCTACACCTTC
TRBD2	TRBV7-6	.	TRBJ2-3	CASSLALAGVTDTQYF	TGTGCCAGCAGCTTAGCGCTAGCGGGAGTGACAGATACGCAGTATTTT
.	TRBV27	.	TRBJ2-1	CASSLFSGSSYNEQFF	TGTGCCAGCAGTTTATTTTCTGGGAGCTCCTACAATGAGCAGTTCTTC
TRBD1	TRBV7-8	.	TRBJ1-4	CASSLVGAGGEKLFF	TGTGCCAGCAGCTTAGTGGGGGCAGGGGGTGAAAAACTGTTTTTT
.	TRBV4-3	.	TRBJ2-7	CASSQDKSYEQYF	TGCGCCAGCAGCCAGGACAAGTCCTACGAGCAGTACTTC
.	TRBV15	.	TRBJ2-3	CATSRDWVLASDTQYF	TGTGCCACCAGCAGAGATTGGGTGCTAGCATCAGATACGCAGTATTTT
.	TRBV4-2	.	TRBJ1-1	CASSQAGMNTEAFF	TGTGCCAGCAGCCAAGCGGGGATGAACACTGAAGCTTTCTTT
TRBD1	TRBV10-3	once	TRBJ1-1	CAISEGDRGTNTEAFF	TGTGCCATCAGTGAAGGGGACAGGGGGACGAACACTGAAGCTTTCTTT
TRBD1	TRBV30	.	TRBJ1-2	CAWSVQGANYGYTF	TGTGCCTGGAGTGTACAGGGGGCGAACTATGGCTACACCTTC
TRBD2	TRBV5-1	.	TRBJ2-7	CASSLAGGRGDEQYF	TGCGCCAGCAGCTTGGCTGGCGGGAGGGGTGACGAGCAGTACTTC
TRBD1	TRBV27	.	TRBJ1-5	CASKRQGVGNQPQHF	TGTGCCAGCAAACGACAGGGAGTTGGAAATCAGCCCCAGCATTTT
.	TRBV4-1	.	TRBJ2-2	CASSQAPSTSPNTGELFF	TGCGCCAGCAGCCAAGCACCCTCGACAAGCCCGAACACCGGGGAGCTGTTTTTT
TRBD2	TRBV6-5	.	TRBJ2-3	CASIPRGESTDTQYF	TGTGCCAGCATTCCCCGGGGGGAAAGCACAGATACGCAGTATTTT
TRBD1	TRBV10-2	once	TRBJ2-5	CASRDRGETQYF	TGCGCCAGCAGGGACAGGGGGGAGACCCAGTACTTC
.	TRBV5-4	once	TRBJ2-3	CASSDRLRTDTQYF	TGTGCCAGCAGCGATAGACTACGCACAGATACGCAGTATTTT
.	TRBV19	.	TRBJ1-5	CASSPTAGGLQPQHF	TGTGCCAGTAGTCCGACCGCCGGGGGGCTCCAGCCCCAGCATTTT
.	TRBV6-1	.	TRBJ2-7	CASSETTGSSYEQYF	TGTGCCAGCAGTGAAACGACTGGCAGCTCCTACGAGCAGTACTTC
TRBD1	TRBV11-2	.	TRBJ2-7	CASSPLRDSDSYEQYF	TGTGCCAGCAGCCCTTTAAGGGACAGCGATTCCTACGAGCAGTACTTC
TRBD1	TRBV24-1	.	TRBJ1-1	CATSDSGGTEAFF	TGTGCCACCAGTGATTCAGGGGGCACTGAAGCTTTCTTT
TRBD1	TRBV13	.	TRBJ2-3	CASSLANQGVRRGTQYF	TGTGCCAGCAGCTTAGCCAATCAGGGGGTCCGACGAGGTACGCAGTATTTT
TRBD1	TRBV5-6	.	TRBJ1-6	CASSLQDRRNSPLHF	TGTGCCAGCAGCTTGCAGGACAGGAGGAATTCACCCCTCCACTTT
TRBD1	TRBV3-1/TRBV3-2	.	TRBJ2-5	CASSRDSSIQETQYF	TGTGCCAGCAGCCGGGACAGCTCTATCCAAGAGACCCAGTACTTC
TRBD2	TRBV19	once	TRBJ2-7	CASRRETSGSSYEQYF	TGTGCCAGTAGAAGGGAGACGAGCGGGAGCTCCTACGAGCAGTACTTC
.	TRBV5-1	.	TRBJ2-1	CASSLQGIPQYNEQFF	TGCGCCAGCAGCTTACAGGGAATCCCCCAATACAATGAGCAGTTCTTC
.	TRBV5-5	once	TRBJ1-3	CASSLGGSGNTIYF	TGTGCCAGCAGCTTAGGAGGTTCTGGAAACACCATATATTTT
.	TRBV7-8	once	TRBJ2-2	CASSAKRWLDTGELFF	TGTGCCAGCAGCGCGAAACGGTGGTTGGACACCGGGGAGCTGTTTTTT
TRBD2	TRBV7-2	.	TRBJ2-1	CASTSGLAGVEGFF	TGTGCCAGCACCTCCGGACTAGCGGGAGTGGAGGGGTTCTTC
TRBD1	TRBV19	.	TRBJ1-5	CASLPTGLGQPQHF	TGTGCCAGCCTCCCGACAGGGTTGGGTCAGCCCCAGCATTTT
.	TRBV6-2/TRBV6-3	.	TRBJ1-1	CASSTGFGTEAFF	TGTGCCAGCAGTACAGGGTTTGGTACTGAAGCTTTCTTT
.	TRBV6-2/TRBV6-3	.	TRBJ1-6	CASSPDSYNSPLHF	TGTGCCAGCAGTCCGGACAGTTATAATTCACCCCTCCACTTT